This T cell receptor (beta chain) was obtained from a study of cytomegalovirus exposure and HLA in healthy donors. Regarding the study as a whole: It was reportedly the case that the classifier diagnosed cytomegalovirus status with high specificity and sensitivity. The authors enumerated 150 to 200 TCR beta chains as linked to cytomegalovirus.

Details on this clone: Its antigen is not known.

Measured with immunoSEQ multiplex PCR; TCRdb has only the in-frame clones, and not every one. The sample has roughly 80,000 clones; around 94% are singletons. Germline CDR1 and CDR2: SNHLY and FYNNEI. V lost 2 bases to trimming and J lost 0 bases; unmatched junction nucleotides: 13. The CDR3 runs 20 residues. From the roughly 120-subject validation cohort, which was separate from the roughly 680-subject first cohort, the donors were drawn. This receptor was taken from a woman aged 18-30 years in good health and CMV-seronegative. The sequencing sample was made of PBMCs. J is TRBJ2-1 and V is TRBV2, with 10 bases lining up with TRBD2. The CDR3 nucleotides are TGTGCCAGCAGTGAAAGAGGACTAGCGGTACCAGGAAGCTCCTACAATGAGCAGTTCTTC. It yields the protein CASSERGLAVPGSSYNEQFF.